These 2 T cell receptor beta chains were all obtained from the same sample, sequenced in a study of cytomegalovirus exposure and HLA in healthy donors. TCRdb keeps only in-frame clones here, not all; method: immunoSEQ multiplex PCR. Counted here are some 190,000 clones, around nine tenths occurring once; the ten biggest clones make up 7.2%. Sample: PBMCs. The receptors shown here come from a young man in good health and CMV-seropositive.

Note on this clone: At one of its ends the junction is not consistent with the germline gene, which may arise from a read error. The chain employs TRBV19 and TRBJ2-7; D unresolved. Per germline, CDR1 LNHDA and CDR2 SQIVND (reference sequence). The CDR3 is 13 residues long. CDR3: CASRPEISHEQYF. CDR3 DNA sequence: TGTGCCAGTAGACCAGAGATCTCCCACGAGCAGTACTTC.

The J gene is TRBJ2-1, the V gene TRBV7-3; D not resolved. Trimming shortened V by 6 bases and J by 9 bases, and 12 bases separated the two germline ends. This CDR3 comprises 12 residues. The V gene's germline CDR1 is SGHTA and CDR2 FQGTGA. CDR3 DNA sequence: TGTGCCAGCAGTACTCCCCTAGGTGAGCAGTTCTTC. As protein: CASSTPLGEQFF.